This entry concerns a single T cell receptor (beta chain). Its target is unknown. The sample comes from a study of shared clonotypes between healthy human individuals. Study overall: CD8 memory received one plate per donor, CD8 naive two, CD4 memory three and CD4 naive three.

V was shortened by 0 bases and J by 5 bases, with 13 bases between the two germline ends. The CDR3 covers 16 residues. In germline, CDR1 is LGHNA, CDR2 YSLEER. It was at deep level that the assay was run. It was across several immunoSEQ plates that each subset's genomic DNA was evenly split. Clones were read by immunoSEQ multiplex PCR, and TCRdb kept only the in-frame ones, dropping some. The data show roughly 890,000 clones, about 92% seen once. Study conclusions and caveats: The small donor group covered limited genetic and exposure diversity.

It was CD45RO-negative cells, positively selected for CCR7, that made up naive CD8 cells, with terminally differentiated effector memory CD45RA+ cells excluded. The sample consisted of naive CD8+ T cells sorted from blood. The rearrangement links TRBV4-3 to TRBJ2-2; TRBD1 might be the D (5 bases). This TCR was sampled from a man aged 30 to 45 in good health. In DNA form, the CDR3 reads TGCGCCAGCAGCCAAGATGTAGGGGCAGGTACCGGGGAGCTGTTTTTT. It encodes CASSQDVGAGTGELFF.